The TCR beta chain under discussion was sequenced for a study of blood T cell repertoires in COVID-19. In the study overall: PBMCs, B-cell-depleted T cells, or T cells provided the cDNA or gDNA that made up the material.

This table comes from immunoSEQ multiplex PCR, and its TCRdb copy is limited to in-frame clones, with some not included. The table includes about 250,000 clones, 65% to 90% detected once. Seattle patients were enrolled during active infection and followed longitudinally. Germline lookup yields CDR1 LNHDA and CDR2 SQIVND (reference sequence). The CDR3 contains 15 residues. V lost 6 bases, J lost 5 bases, and 8 bases stayed unmatched. The sample comprised peripheral blood. The chain joins TRBV19 to TRBJ1-5; TRBD1 aligns across 9 bases. This TCR was sampled from a man aged 50 to 59 with COVID-19, enrolled during active disease. Here the CDR3 reads CASRPGQGIYQPQHF. CDR3 nucleotides: TGTGCCAGTAGGCCGGGACAGGGAATTTATCAGCCCCAGCATTTT.